This TCR beta chain was found in a study of blood T cell repertoires in COVID-19. Background on the study: Sample material is recorded as cDNA or gDNA derived from T cells, B-cell-depleted T cells, or PBMCs.

CDR3 length equals 14 residues. Unmatched junction bases numbered 2, after V lost 0 bases and J lost 6 bases. The germline gives CDR1 SGHNT, CDR2 YYREEE (reference sequence). Per the authors' pipeline: Estimation of nucleated cell counts was performed using reference gene primer amplification. Using immunoSEQ multiplex PCR, the repertoire was profiled, and TCRdb retains in-frame clones only, with some absent. From that table come the V and J calls and clone size; the DNA was used to work out D and trimming. The profile shows over 250,000 clones, more than 70% of them singletons. The chain links TRBV5-4 to TRBJ1-2, with TRBD1 matching 10 bases. The specimen sequenced was peripheral blood. The TCR was taken from a middle-aged woman who had recovered from COVID-19. The CDR3 sequence: CASSLVDRGDGYTF. The CDR3 nucleotides read TGTGCCAGCAGCTTGGTGGACAGGGGGGATGGCTACACCTTC.